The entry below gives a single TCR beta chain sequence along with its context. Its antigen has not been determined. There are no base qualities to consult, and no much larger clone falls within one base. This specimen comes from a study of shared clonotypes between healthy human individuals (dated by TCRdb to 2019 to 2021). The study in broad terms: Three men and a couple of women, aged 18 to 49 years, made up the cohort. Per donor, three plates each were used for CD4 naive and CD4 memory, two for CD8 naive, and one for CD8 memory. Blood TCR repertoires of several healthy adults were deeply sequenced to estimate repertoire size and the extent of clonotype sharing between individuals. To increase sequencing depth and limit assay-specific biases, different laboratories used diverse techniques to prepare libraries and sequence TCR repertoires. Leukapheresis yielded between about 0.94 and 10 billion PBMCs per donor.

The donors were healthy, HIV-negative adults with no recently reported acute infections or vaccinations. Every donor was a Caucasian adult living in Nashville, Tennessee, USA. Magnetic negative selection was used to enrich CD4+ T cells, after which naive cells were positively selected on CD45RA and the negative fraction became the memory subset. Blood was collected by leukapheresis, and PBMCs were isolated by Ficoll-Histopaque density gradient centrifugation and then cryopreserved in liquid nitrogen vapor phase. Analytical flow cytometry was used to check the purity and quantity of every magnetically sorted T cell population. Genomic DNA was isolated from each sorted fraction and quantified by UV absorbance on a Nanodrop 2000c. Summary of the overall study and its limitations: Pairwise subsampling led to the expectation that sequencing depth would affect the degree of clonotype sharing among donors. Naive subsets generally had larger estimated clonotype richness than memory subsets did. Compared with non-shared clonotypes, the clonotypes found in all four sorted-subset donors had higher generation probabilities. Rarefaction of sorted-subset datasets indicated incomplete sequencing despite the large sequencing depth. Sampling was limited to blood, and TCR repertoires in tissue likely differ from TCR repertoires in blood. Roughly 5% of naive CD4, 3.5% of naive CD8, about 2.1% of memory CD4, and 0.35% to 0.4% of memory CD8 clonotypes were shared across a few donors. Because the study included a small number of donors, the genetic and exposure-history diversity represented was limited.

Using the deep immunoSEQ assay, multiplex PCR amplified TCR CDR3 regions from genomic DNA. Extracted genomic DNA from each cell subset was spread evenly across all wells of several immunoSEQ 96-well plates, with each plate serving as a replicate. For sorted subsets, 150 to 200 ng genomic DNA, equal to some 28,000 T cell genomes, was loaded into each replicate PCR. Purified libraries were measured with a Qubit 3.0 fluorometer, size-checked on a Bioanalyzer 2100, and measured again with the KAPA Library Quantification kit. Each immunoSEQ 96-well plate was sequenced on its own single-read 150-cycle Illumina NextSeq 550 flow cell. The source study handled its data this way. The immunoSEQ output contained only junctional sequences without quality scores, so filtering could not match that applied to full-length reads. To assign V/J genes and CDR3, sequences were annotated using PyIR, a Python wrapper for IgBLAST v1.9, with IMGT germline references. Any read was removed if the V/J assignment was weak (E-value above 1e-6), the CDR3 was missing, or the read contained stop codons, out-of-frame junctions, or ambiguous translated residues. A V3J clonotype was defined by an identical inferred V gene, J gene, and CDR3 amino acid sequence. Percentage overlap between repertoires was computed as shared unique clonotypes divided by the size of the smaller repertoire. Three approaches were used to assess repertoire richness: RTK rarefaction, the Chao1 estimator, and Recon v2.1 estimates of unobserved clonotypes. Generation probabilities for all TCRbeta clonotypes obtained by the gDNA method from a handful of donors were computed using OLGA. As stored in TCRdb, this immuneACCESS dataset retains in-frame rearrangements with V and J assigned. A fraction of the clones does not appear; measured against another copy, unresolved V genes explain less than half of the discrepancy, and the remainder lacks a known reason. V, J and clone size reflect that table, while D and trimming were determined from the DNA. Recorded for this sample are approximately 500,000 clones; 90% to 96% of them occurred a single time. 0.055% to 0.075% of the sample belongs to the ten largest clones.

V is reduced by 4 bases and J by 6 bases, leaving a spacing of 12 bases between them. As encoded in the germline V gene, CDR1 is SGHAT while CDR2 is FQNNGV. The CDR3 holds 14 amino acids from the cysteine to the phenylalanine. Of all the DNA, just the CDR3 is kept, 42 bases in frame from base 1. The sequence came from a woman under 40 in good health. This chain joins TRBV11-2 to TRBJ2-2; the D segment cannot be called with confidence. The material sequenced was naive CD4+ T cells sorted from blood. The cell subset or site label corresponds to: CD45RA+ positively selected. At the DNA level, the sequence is TGTGCCAGCAGCTACCCGGGCCGATCCGGGGAGCTGTTTTTT. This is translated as CASSYPGRSGELFF.